What follows are 22 T cell receptor beta chains derived from one specimen sequenced in a study of cytomegalovirus exposure and HLA in healthy donors (dated by TCRdb to the late 2010s). The library was prepared using the immunoSEQ multiplex PCR assay. For the multiplex PCR, a mixture combining 60 forward primers for TCR Vbeta segments and 13 reverse primers for TCR Jbeta segments was used. TCRdb stores this immuneACCESS table with in-frame sequences only. Part of the clones is absent; in the studies checked, under half of the shortfall reflects unresolved V genes, and no reason is known for the rest. The sample table includes tens of thousands of clones. 4.8% of the sample lies in the top ten. The sequencing sample was made of PBMCs. These TCRs come from a female donor in good health and CMV-seronegative.

V is TRBV7-8 and J is TRBJ1-3, with D possibly being TRBD1 (6 bases). V was clipped by 5 bases and J by 7 bases, with 15 bases between them. Germline V gene data show CDR1 as SGHVS and CDR2 as FQNEAQ. The CDR3 spans 14 residues. The CDR3 loop reads CASSPSPGANTIYF. The CDR3 DNA reads TGTGCCAGCAGCCCAAGTCCAGGGGCGAACACCATATATTTT.

This chain connects TRBV10-2 to TRBJ1-2, with D perhaps matching TRBD1 (5 bases). Germline V lookup: CDR1 WSHSY, CDR2 SAAADI. V lost 7 bases, J lost 4 bases, and 19 bases lay in between. There are 15 residues in the CDR3. CDR3 residues: CASKTAATDGYGYTF. The CDR3 coding sequence is TGCGCCAGCAAGACGGCGGCGACAGACGGCTATGGCTACACCTTC.

The chain employs TRBV18 and TRBJ2-7, with TRBD2 matching over 11 bases. Germline CDR1 and CDR2: KGHSH and LQKENI. Trimming at V came to 3 bases and at J to 2 bases, leaving 9 bases not matched to a gene. The CDR3 totals 17 residues. This chain's CDR3 is CASSPSEVAGGTYEQYF. Here the CDR3 DNA reads TGTGCCAGCTCACCCTCGGAGGTAGCGGGGGGGACCTACGAGCAGTACTTC.

The V call is TRBV27, the J call TRBJ2-1, with D perhaps TRBD2 (6 bases). CDR3 length: 13 amino acids. V was clipped by 6 bases and J by 10 bases, with 16 bases between them. Per germline, CDR1 MNHEY and CDR2 SMNVEV (reference sequence). DNA for the CDR3: TGTGCCAGCAGCCTAAGGCGGGGTCTGGAGCAGTTCTTC. This translates into CASSLRRGLEQFF.

The chain combines TRBV7-2 with TRBJ2-2; D is undetermined. Trimming took 4 bases from V and 4 from J, leaving 4 bases between them. CDR1 is SGHTA and CDR2 is FQGNSA in the germline V gene. CDR3 length: 12 residues. CDR3 in amino acids: CASSSFTGELFF. The CDR3 nucleotides are TGTGCCAGCAGCTCGTTCACCGGGGAGCTGTTTTTT.

V and J are TRBV30 and TRBJ1-5; 7 bases align to TRBD1. Germline V gene data show CDR1 as GTSNPN and CDR2 as SVGIG (reference sequence). V lost 1 base to trimming and J lost 0 bases; unmatched junction nucleotides: 6. The CDR3 runs to 16 residues. The CDR3 sequence is CAWSDRGKNSNQPQHF. The CDR3 region has the DNA TGTGCCTGGAGTGACAGGGGCAAAAATAGCAATCAGCCCCAGCATTTT.

This chain connects TRBV5-6 to TRBJ1-2; D is perhaps TRBD1 (5 bases). The CDR3 covers 13 residues. Germline-derived CDR1 and CDR2 are SGHDT and YYEEEE. V was cut by 3 bases and J by 4 bases, with 10 bases left in between. The CDR3 sequence: CASSSGQFYGYTF. The DNA of the CDR3 is TGTGCCAGCAGCTCTGGACAATTCTATGGCTACACCTTC.

This chain links TRBV28 with TRBJ2-7; no reliable D call. This CDR3 is 13 amino acids long. V was pared by 1 base and J by 9 bases, with 13 bases between. Germline CDR1 is MDHEN and CDR2 is SYDVKM. DNA for the CDR3: TGTGCCAGCAGTTTATTACAGCCAGTTCGGCAGTACTTC. Its translation is CASSLLQPVRQYF.

The V gene is TRBV5-6, the J gene TRBJ1-5; TRBD1 aligns across 10 bases. The CDR3 loop spans 15 amino acids. In germline, CDR1 is SGHDT, CDR2 YYEEEE. Trimming removed 4 bases from V and 7 bases from J; junction bases left unmatched: 8. The CDR3 sequence: CASSQRQGAEQPQHF. The CDR3 nucleotides read TGTGCCAGCAGCCAGAGACAGGGGGCGGAACAGCCCCAGCATTTT.

The chain has TRBV5-1 and TRBJ1-6; TRBD1 agrees at 7 bases. Unmatched junction bases numbered 6, after V lost 0 bases and J lost 9 bases. This CDR3 region has 15 residues. The germline V gene encodes CDR1 SGHRS and CDR2 YFSETQ. CDR3 amino acids: CASSLDGQEISPLHF. Written as DNA, the CDR3 is TGCGCCAGCAGCTTGGATGGACAGGAGATTTCACCCCTCCACTTT.

The chain combines TRBV7-2 with TRBJ2-4; tentatively, D is TRBD1 (5 bases). CDR1 and CDR2 from the germline V gene are SGHTA and FQGNSA. The ends were cut back, 1 base at V and 5 bases at J, with 12 bases in the middle. The length of the CDR3 is 15 residues. The CDR3 region has the DNA TGTGCCAGCAGCTTAGTTCAGGGTTGGGAAAACATTCAGTACTTC. As protein: CASSLVQGWENIQYF.

The chain employs TRBV19 and TRBJ1-2, with 7 bases identical to TRBD1. Germline CDR1 reads LNHDA; CDR2 reads SQIVND (reference sequence). The CDR3 totals 13 residues. Trimming took 6 bases from V and 8 from J; bases not matched to a gene: 9. CDR3 DNA sequence: TGTGCCAGTAGCAGAACAGGGGCCGACGGCTACACCTTC. As protein: CASSRTGADGYTF. Together with reference TRBV19 and TRBJ1-2, the CDR3 gives the full variable domain: DGGITQSPKYLFRKEGQNVTLSCEQNLNHDAMYWYRQDPGQGLRLIYYSQIVNDFQKGDIAEGYSVSREKKESFPLTVTSAQKNPTAFYLCASSRTGADGYTFGSGTRLTVV.

This chain uses TRBV28 with TRBJ2-7; 7 bases line up with TRBD2. There are 13 residues in the CDR3. V was clipped by 6 bases and J by 2 bases; unmatched bases: 4. Germline V gives CDR1 MDHEN, CDR2 SYDVKM. The CDR3 loop is CASRPGGPYEQYF. The CDR3 coding sequence is TGTGCCAGCAGGCCGGGGGGTCCCTACGAGCAGTACTTC.

The chain links TRBV18 to TRBJ2-7; TRBD1 is a possible D gene (5 bases). V shed 3 bases and J shed 0 bases, with 12 bases lying between them. Germline V gene sequence: CDR1 KGHSH, CDR2 LQKENI. There are 15 residues in the CDR3. CDR3 in amino acids: CASSPRQHSSYEQYF. CDR3 DNA sequence: TGTGCCAGCTCACCCAGACAGCACTCCTCCTACGAGCAGTACTTC.

V and J are TRBV6-5 and TRBJ1-1; D gene uncertain. The CDR3 is made up of 16 amino acids. V was clipped by 2 bases and J by 0 bases, with 13 bases between them. CDR1 is MNHEY and CDR2 is SVGAGI in the germline V gene. CDR3 protein: CASSYGSGSLNTEAFF. The CDR3 nucleotides are TGTGCCAGCAGTTACGGGTCGGGATCGTTGAACACTGAAGCTTTCTTT.

The V gene is TRBV9, the J gene TRBJ2-6; 10 nucleotides agree with TRBD1. Per germline, CDR1 SGDLS and CDR2 YYNGEE. V was clipped by 2 bases and J by 1 base; unmatched bases: 9. There are 19 residues in the CDR3. DNA of the CDR3: TGTGCCAGCAGCGTTAGACACCGGGACAGGGGATCTGGGGCCAACGTCCTGACTTTC. It translates to CASSVRHRDRGSGANVLTF.

The CDR3 DNA reads as TGTGCCAGCAGCTTAGGGGGTGGGGCAGTGTCACTTTACAATGAGCAGTTCTTC. Encoded protein: CASSLGGGAVSLYNEQFF. The chain uses TRBV11-3 and TRBJ2-1; maybe TRBD1 (5 bases). V was pared by 1 base and J by 4 bases, with 20 bases between. The CDR3 is 18 residues long. Germline CDR1 and CDR2: SGHNT and YENEEA.

The gene calls are TRBV5-6 and TRBJ2-3; no reliable D call. The length of the CDR3 is 12 residues. From germline, CDR1 is SGHDT and CDR2 YYEEEE. Trimming left V 0 bases short and J 6 bases short, with 5 bases between. CDR3 bases: TGTGCCAGCAGCTTGGCCAGGGATACGCAGTATTTT. Protein sequence: CASSLARDTQYF.

The chain links TRBV5-4 to TRBJ1-3; a weak D match, TRBD1 (6 bases). The CDR3 spans 17 residues. CDR1 is SGHNT, CDR2 YYREEE, per germline (reference sequence). V was pared by 1 base and J by 0 bases, with 14 bases between. Here the CDR3 reads CASSLKAPRGSGNTIYF. CDR3 sequence (DNA): TGTGCCAGCAGCTTGAAGGCCCCCAGGGGCTCTGGAAACACCATATATTTT.

The chain has TRBV2 and TRBJ1-5; possibly TRBD1 for D (5 bases). Per the germline V gene, CDR1 is SNHLY and CDR2 is FYNNEI. V lost 5 bases and J lost 4, with 15 bases in between. This CDR3 has 15 amino acids. The chain's CDR3 is CASSLRGGVNQPQHF. The CDR3, as DNA: TGTGCCAGCAGTTTGCGGGGGGGGGTTAATCAGCCCCAGCATTTT.

This chain joins TRBV4-1 and TRBJ1-3; D is perhaps TRBD1 (5 bases). V was shortened by 0 bases and J by 4 bases, with 16 bases between the two germline ends. Germline V gene lookup returns CDR1 MGHRA and CDR2 YSYEKL. The CDR3 is made up of 17 amino acids. CDR3 sequence reads: CASSQDGGGAWGNTIYF. The CDR3 nucleotides read TGCGCCAGCAGCCAAGATGGCGGAGGGGCTTGGGGAAACACCATATATTTT.

The chain couples TRBV4-2 to TRBJ2-3, with 10 bases fitting TRBD2. Germline values: CDR1 LGHNA, CDR2 YNFKEQ. J was trimmed by 1 base and V by 0 bases; bases with no gene match: 4. This CDR3 contains 17 residues. CDR3 sequence (DNA): TGTGCCAGCAGCCAAGATCTTCTAGCGGGGGGCACAGATACGCAGTATTTT. Residues: CASSQDLLAGGTDTQYF.